The clone carrying this T cell receptor (beta chain) was counted once. No antigen is known for it. An Oncomine TCR Beta short-read assay was used to sequence the DNA from cultured CD4+ T cells. TCRdb ran MiXCR on the PCR reads and lists one entry per CDR3 protein. This repertoire shows about 13,000 distinct CDR3 sequences, about two thirds found once; its top ten account for less than 40%. The CDR3 loop spans 17 amino acids. Trimming cost V 6 bases and J 4 bases; bases outside gene matches: 9. Germline V gene lookup returns CDR1 MNHEY and CDR2 SVGEGT. This sample is part of a study of vaccination and CD4 T cells after COVID-19. The treatment denotes: approximately 9-day PBMC culture with coronavirus spike peptide pools or control peptides (ViraFEST assay). After expanding antigen-specific T cells with peptide pools, ViraFEST sequenced their TCRs.

This receptor was identified in a human donor who had recovered from COVID-19. What was sequenced was CD4+ T cells from blood, cultured in vitro. The chain couples TRBV6-2 or TRBV6-3 to TRBJ2-1, with 13 nucleotides matching TRBD2. The CDR3 DNA reads TGTGCCAGCAGCCCATGGGGGACTAGCGGGACTTACAATGAGCAGTTCTTC. The encoded protein is CASSPWGTSGTYNEQFF.